One and the same sample provided the 31 T cell receptor beta chains below, sequenced in a study of cytomegalovirus exposure and HLA in healthy donors. With 60 Vbeta and 13 Jbeta primers, the PCR was carried out. This table comes from immunoSEQ multiplex PCR, and its TCRdb copy is limited to in-frame clones, with some not included. The sample consists of about 170,000 clones, about 80% of them appearing once. The sample taken for sequencing was PBMCs. All receptors come from a young man in good health and CMV-seronegative.

V is TRBV12-5 and J is TRBJ1-4; 8 bases line up with TRBD1. The V and J ends lost 7 bases and 6 bases, in that order; junction bases with no gene match: 7. The CDR3 covers 14 residues. Looked up from germline, CDR1 is LGHNT and CDR2 is FRNRAP. CDR3: CASAPGTGHEKLFF. The CDR3 bases are TGTGCTAGTGCACCCGGGACAGGCCATGAAAAACTGTTTTTT.

The table lists this clone with a count of one. The V and J genes are TRBV18 and TRBJ1-2; no firm D call. This CDR3 is 13 amino acids long. Germline V lookup: CDR1 KGHSH, CDR2 LQKENI. Trimming removed 3 bases at V and 6 bases at J, with 11 bases between. The DNA for the CDR3 is TGTGCCAGCTCACCGGAGCAGAACCATGGCTACACCTTC. Encoded protein: CASSPEQNHGYTF. Combining the CDR3 with reference TRBV18 and TRBJ1-2 gives the whole variable domain NAGVMQNPRHLVRRRGQEARLRCSPMKGHSHVYWYRQLPEEGLKFMVYLQKENIIDESGMPKERFSAEFPKEGPSILRIQQVVRGDSAAYFCASSPEQNHGYTFGSGTRLTVV.

CDR3 nucleotide sequence: TGTGCCAGCAGACTGGGGGCAAACACCATATATTTT. The encoded protein is CASRLGANTIYF. The chain uses TRBV28 and TRBJ1-3; tentative D call: TRBD1 (6 bases). Germline CDR1 is MDHEN and CDR2 is SYDVKM. Trimming stripped 6 bases from V and 6 bases from J, with 9 bases between. There are 12 residues in the CDR3.

The chain recombines TRBV6-5 with TRBJ2-5; 9 bases map to TRBD1. The J segment lost 5 bases and the V segment lost 7 bases, leaving 5 bases of the junction unmatched. Germline CDR1 and CDR2: MNHEY and SVGAGI. This CDR3 spans 13 amino acids. CDR3 in amino acids: CASKQGAGETQYF. In nucleotides, the CDR3 is TGTGCCAGCAAACAGGGGGCCGGGGAGACCCAGTACTTC.

V gene TRBV21-1 combines with J gene TRBJ1-4; TRBD1, the table's D call, lacks a check against the DNA. TRBV21-1 is labeled a pseudogene. The CDR3 is made up of 16 amino acids. The CDR3 sequence: CASSTSRDRPEEKLFF. The CDR3 region has the DNA TGTGCCAGCAGCACCTCCCGGGACAGGCCTGAAGAAAAACTGTTTTTT.

The chain links TRBV7-9 to TRBJ2-1; TRBD2 is a possible D gene (7 bases). Germline V gene data show CDR1 as SEHNR and CDR2 as FQNEAQ (reference sequence). Trimming removed 3 bases from V and 6 bases from J, with 15 bases in between. CDR3 length: 15 residues. CDR3 amino acids: CASSLGGLAANEQFF. In nucleotides, the CDR3 is TGTGCCAGCAGCTTGGGGGGGCTAGCGGCCAATGAGCAGTTCTTC.

This clone is termed medium-sized. The J gene is TRBJ2-1, the V gene TRBV6-1, with 7 positions matching TRBD2. This CDR3 region has 16 residues. From germline, CDR1 is MNHNS and CDR2 SASEGT. J was trimmed by 2 bases and V by 4 bases; bases with no gene match: 8. The CDR3 loop is CASSAMGGGAYNEQFF. CDR3 in DNA: TGTGCCAGCAGTGCAATGGGGGGGGGAGCCTACAATGAGCAGTTCTTC.

This chain uses TRBV28 with TRBJ2-7; TRBD2 matches 8 bases. Trimming cost V 7 bases and J 0 bases; bases outside gene matches: 5. This CDR3 contains 14 residues. Per the germline V gene, CDR1 is MDHEN and CDR2 is SYDVKM. In DNA, the CDR3 is TGTGCCAGCACGGGCGGGGGGCTCTCCTACGAGCAGTACTTC. Residues: CASTGGGLSYEQYF.

This chain uses TRBV6-5 with TRBJ2-7; D might be TRBD2 (6 bases). The CDR3 consists of 14 residues. Trimming pared 2 bases from V and 7 bases from J, leaving 15 bases between. Germline-derived CDR1 and CDR2 are MNHEY and SVGAGI. The CDR3 DNA reads TGTGCCAGCAGTTACCATACGGGGGATAGGGAGCAGTACTTC. Translated: CASSYHTGDREQYF.

This chain joins TRBV6-6 and TRBJ2-5; D possibly corresponds to TRBD1 (6 bases). V was cut by 4 bases and J by 3 bases, with 15 bases left in between. The CDR3 is 15 residues long. CDR1 MNHNY and CDR2 SVGAGI come from the germline V gene (reference sequence). In DNA, the CDR3 is TGTGCCAGCAGTTTCAGGGGTTTGGGGAAAGAGACCCAGTACTTC. This gives the protein CASSFRGLGKETQYF.

The V gene is TRBV10-3, the J gene TRBJ1-1; 8 bases match TRBD1. V lost 10 bases to trimming and J lost 5 bases; unmatched junction nucleotides: 9. CDR1 and CDR2 (germline): ENHRY, SYGVKD. The CDR3 is 13 residues long. As DNA, the CDR3 is TGTGCCAGCTCGGACAGGGCTTCGACTGAAGCTTTCTTT. It specifies CASSDRASTEAFF.

The gene calls are TRBV5-1 and TRBJ1-6; 9 bases map to TRBD1. J lost 7 bases, V lost 0 bases, and 5 bases had no gene match. Germline V gene data show CDR1 as SGHRS and CDR2 as YFSETQ. This CDR3 is built from 16 residues. CDR3 sequence: CASSLGGTGMNSPLHF. Here the CDR3 DNA reads TGCGCCAGCAGCTTGGGGGGGACAGGGATGAATTCACCCCTCCACTTT. Using reference TRBV5-1 and TRBJ1-6 for the parts outside the CDR3, the full variable domain is KAGVTQTPRYLIKTRGQQVTLSCSPISGHRSVSWYQQTPGQGLQFLFEYFSETQRNKGNFPGRFSGRQFSNSRSEMNVSTLELGDSALYLCASSLGGTGMNSPLHFGNGTRLTVT.

V gene TRBV13 combines with J gene TRBJ1-1; TRBD1 aligns across 10 bases. The CDR3 length is 17 residues. From germline, CDR1 is PRHDT and CDR2 FYEKMQ (reference sequence). V was pared by 6 bases and J by 0 bases, with 10 bases of the junction left unmatched. The CDR3 nucleotides are TGTGCCAGCAGATCCCGACAGGGGGCTTTGATGAACACTGAAGCTTTCTTT. This sequence encodes CASRSRQGALMNTEAFF.

V gene TRBV9 combines with J gene TRBJ1-1; D gene uncertain. CDR3 size: 14 residues. The germline V gene has CDR1 SGDLS and CDR2 YYNGEE. The V end lost 0 bases, the J end lost 7 bases, and 13 bases lay between the germline ends. CDR3 region: CASSVDVRAYEAFF. The DNA for the CDR3 is TGTGCCAGCAGCGTAGACGTAAGAGCGTATGAAGCTTTCTTT.

This clone came up once. This chain links TRBV27 with TRBJ2-1; 9 positions agree with TRBD2. CDR1 is MNHEY, CDR2 SMNVEV, per germline (reference sequence). After removal of 3 bases from V and 8 bases from J, the junction contained 14 bases not matched to a gene. This CDR3 contains 17 residues. The CDR3, as DNA: TGTGCCAGCAGTTTGACAAGGGGCGGGAGGGCCAGGGATGAGCAGTTCTTC. Translation: CASSLTRGGRARDEQFF.

The gene calls are TRBV5-5 and TRBJ2-7; TRBD1 aligns across 9 bases. Trimming took 2 bases from V and 5 from J; bases not matched to a gene: 5. The CDR3 consists of 14 residues. CDR1 is SGHKS and CDR2 is YYEKEE in the germline V gene (reference sequence). CDR3 sequence reads: CASSFRDRVHEQYF. CDR3 nucleotides: TGTGCCAGCAGCTTCCGGGACAGGGTCCACGAGCAGTACTTC.

The V and J genes are TRBV6-6 and TRBJ2-7; 13 nucleotides align to TRBD2. The CDR3 spans 16 residues. Germline V gene lookup returns CDR1 MNHNY and CDR2 SVGAGI (reference sequence). After removal of 5 bases from V and 1 base from J, the junction contained 5 bases not matched to a gene. The chain's CDR3 is CASSGLAGENSYEQYF. The CDR3 nucleotides are TGTGCCAGCAGTGGACTAGCGGGGGAAAATTCCTACGAGCAGTACTTC.

The chain uses TRBV15 and TRBJ1-2; D is ambiguous. Germline values: CDR1 LNHNV, CDR2 YYDKDF (reference sequence). Trimming shortened V by 2 bases and J by 4 bases, and 5 bases separated the two germline ends. The CDR3 covers 12 residues. CDR3 protein: CATSRQSYGYTF. The CDR3 nucleotides are TGTGCCACCAGCAGACAATCCTATGGCTACACCTTC.

This clone was counted a single time. The V call is TRBV5-1, the J call TRBJ1-3; 7 bases map to TRBD1. J gave up 2 bases and V 1 base, and 12 bases lay outside the gene matches. From germline, CDR1 is SGHRS and CDR2 YFSETQ. CDR3 length equals 18 residues. CDR3 in DNA: TGCGCCAGCAGCTTGAAGGCCCTCGACAGGGTCGCTGGAAACACCATATATTTT. It yields the protein CASSLKALDRVAGNTIYF.

The rearrangement links TRBV28 to TRBJ2-2; D is perhaps TRBD2 (5 bases). Germline CDR1 reads MDHEN; CDR2 reads SYDVKM. This CDR3 has 16 amino acids. Deletions cut 0 bases from V and 7 bases from J, with 15 bases between. The CDR3 region is CASSLWRRYPNGELFF. In DNA, the CDR3 is TGTGCCAGCAGTTTATGGAGGAGGTATCCTAACGGGGAGCTGTTTTTT. The whole variable domain, filled in from reference TRBV28 and TRBJ2-2, reads DVKVTQSSRYLVKRTGEKVFLECVQDMDHENMFWYRQDPGLGLRLIYFSYDVKMKEKGDIPEGYSVSREKKERFSLILESASTNQTSMYLCASSLWRRYPNGELFFGEGSRLTVL.

This CDR3 reads CASKSSGSKNEQFF. CDR3 bases: TGTGCCAGTAAGTCTAGCGGGAGTAAAAATGAGCAGTTCTTC. The chain is built from TRBV19 and TRBJ2-1, with 10 bases identical to TRBD2. The junction had 7 bases not matched to a gene; V was cut back by 7 bases and J by 7 bases. Germline V CDR1 and CDR2: LNHDA, SQIVND (reference sequence). The CDR3 has 14 amino acids.

This clone was counted a single time. The V and J genes are TRBV18 and TRBJ2-7; the match to TRBD1 covers 10 bases. CDR1 is KGHSH, CDR2 LQKENI, per germline. V trimming: 6 bases; J trimming: 1 base; junction bases outside the gene matches: 6. CDR3 length equals 15 residues. CDR3 region: CASSTGTGVSYEQYF. Here the CDR3 DNA reads TGTGCCAGCTCCACCGGGACAGGGGTTTCCTACGAGCAGTACTTC.

The gene calls are TRBV11-2 and TRBJ2-7; 7 bases agree with TRBD1. This CDR3 comprises 13 residues. Trimming removed 3 bases from V and 5 bases from J; junction bases left unmatched: 4. Germline CDR1 SGHAT, CDR2 FQNNGV. The CDR3 DNA is TGTGCCAGCAGCTTGACAGGGACCCACGAGCAGTACTTC. It yields the protein CASSLTGTHEQYF.

In nucleotides, the CDR3 is TGTGCCAGCAGACTAGACAAGGATGAGCAGTTCTTC. Its translation is CASRLDKDEQFF. J is TRBJ2-1 and V is TRBV2, with D perhaps matching TRBD2 (5 bases). The germline gives CDR1 SNHLY, CDR2 FYNNEI. The length of the CDR3 is 12 residues. Between the trimmed V and J ends, which lost 6 bases and 8 bases, there was a span of 11 bases.

Worth noting for this clone: The junction and the germline gene differ at one end; a read error may be behind it. V and J are TRBV7-9 and TRBJ2-7; 10 bases fit TRBD1. Germline CDR1 and CDR2: SEHNR and FQNEAQ (reference sequence). There are 14 residues in the CDR3. CDR3 DNA sequence: TGTTCCAGCAGCTCTGGGACAGGGGCCTACGAGCAGTACTTC. It encodes CSSSSGTGAYEQYF. Together with reference TRBV7-9 and TRBJ2-7, the CDR3 gives the full variable domain: DTGVSQNPRHKITKRGQNVTFRCDPISEHNRLYWYRQTLGQGPEFLTYFQNEAQLEKSRLLSDRFSAERPKGSFSTLEIQRTEQGDSAMYLCSSSSGTGAYEQYFGPGTRLTVT.

CDR3 bases: TGCGCCAGCAGCTTGGGACTCCAAAGCTCCTACGAGCAGTACTTC. Protein: CASSLGLQSSYEQYF. This chain joins TRBV5-1 and TRBJ2-7; no definite D call. The CDR3 has 15 residues. V lost 0 bases to trimming and J lost 0 bases, with 10 bases between them. CDR1 is SGHRS and CDR2 is YFSETQ in the germline V gene.

The chain links TRBV6-5 to TRBJ1-3; 7 bases line up with TRBD1. J gave up 5 bases and V 6 bases, and 10 bases lay outside the gene matches. CDR1 is MNHEY, CDR2 SVGAGI, per germline. This CDR3 has 15 residues. CDR3 in amino acids: CASRGFGQERNTIYF. The DNA for the CDR3 is TGTGCCAGCAGGGGATTCGGACAGGAACGAAACACCATATATTTT.

The V call is TRBV11-2, the J call TRBJ1-2, with TRBD1 matching 7 bases. Germline loops: CDR1 SGHAT, CDR2 FQNNGV. V lost 4 bases to trimming and J lost 6 bases; unmatched junction nucleotides: 11. CDR3 size: 15 residues. The CDR3 DNA follows: TGTGCCAGCAGCTCCCTCTCGAGACAGGGCCATGGCTACACCTTC. It translates to CASSSLSRQGHGYTF.

The CDR3 loop reads CASSLLQGGYEQYF. Here the CDR3 DNA reads TGTGCCAGCAGCTTATTACAGGGTGGTTACGAGCAGTACTTC. This chain joins TRBV7-9 and TRBJ2-7; a weak D match, TRBD1 (6 bases). This CDR3 is built from 14 residues. The V and J ends lost 2 bases and 4 bases respectively, with 12 bases between them. The germline gives CDR1 SEHNR, CDR2 FQNEAQ (reference sequence).

CDR3 sequence: CASSRGEFRQPQHF. The CDR3 nucleotides are TGTGCCAGTTCCAGGGGTGAGTTTCGTCAGCCCCAGCATTTT. V and J are TRBV19 and TRBJ1-5, with D tentatively TRBD1 (6 bases). The CDR3 consists of 14 residues. Germline V lookup: CDR1 LNHDA, CDR2 SQIVND (reference sequence). V shed 8 bases and J shed 6 bases, with 17 bases lying between them.

The chain couples TRBV29-1 to TRBJ1-1; D remains unclear. The CDR3 has 12 residues. The V gene lost 1 base and the J gene lost 1 base, with 4 bases spanning the gap. Looked up from germline, CDR1 is SQVTM and CDR2 is ANQGSEA. CDR3 nucleotide sequence: TGCAGCGTTGAAGGAGCGAACACTGAAGCTTTCTTT. Translation gives CSVEGANTEAFF.